The rows below give T cell receptor beta chains drawn from one sample of a study of regulatory T cells in long-lasting Graves disease. TCRdb analysed the multiplex PCR reads with MiXCR anew, one entry per CDR3 protein. The repertoire consists of hundreds of thousands of distinct CDR3 sequences, with less than 25% occurring once and the leading ten covering 7.8%. The material was peripheral blood mononuclear cells (PBMCs), obtained when the disease was refractory, from a patient treated with antithyroid drugs. All receptors come from a female donor with Graves disease. CDR3s include the opening cysteine and the closing phenylalanine or tryptophan. The order of the fields is V gene, D gene, J gene, clone size, CDR3 protein, CDR3 DNA. A D gene is named only where the DNA matches it firmly. Expanded clones are given a class, and other clones once, few, many or no size at all.

TRBV29-1	TRBD1	TRBJ1-2	.	CSTDRAGYGHTF	TGCAGCACAGACAGGGCGGGCTATGGCCACACCTTC
TRBV7-2	TRBD1	TRBJ1-4	few	CASSLNWDRARGLFF	TGTGCCAGCAGCTTAAATTGGGACAGGGCGAGGGGACTGTTTTTT
TRBV5-1	.	TRBJ2-7	many	CASSLEGRNSYEQYF	TGCGCCAGCAGCTTGGAGGGCAGAAACTCCTACGAGCAGTACTTC
TRBV25-1	.	TRBJ1-6	few	CASSEYSINSPLHF	TGTGCCAGCAGTGAATATTCGATAAATTCACCCCTCCACTTT
TRBV27	TRBD2	TRBJ2-1	.	CASSLGTSVLYYNEQFF	TGTGCCAGCAGTTTAGGGACTAGCGTACTGTACTACAATGAGCAGTTCTTC
TRBV19	.	TRBJ1-1	.	CASSIGSPLNTEAFF	TGTGCCAGTAGTATAGGCTCACCATTGAACACTGAAGCTTTCTTT
TRBV6-5	TRBD1	TRBJ2-7	.	CASSYSMGDRVVYEQYF	TGTGCCAGCAGTTACTCGATGGGAGACAGGGTGGTCTACGAGCAGTACTTC
TRBV20-1	TRBD1	TRBJ2-4	few	CSATDRVYIQYF	TGCAGTGCTACGGACAGGGTTTACATTCAGTACTTC
TRBV7-6	.	TRBJ1-1	many	CASSLRPVDTEAFF	TGTGCCAGCAGTCTCCGCCCGGTGGACACTGAAGCTTTCTTT
TRBV7-8	.	TRBJ1-4	many	CASSLDGAQWPEKLFF	TGTGCCAGCAGCTTAGACGGGGCCCAATGGCCTGAAAAACTGTTTTTT
TRBV5-1	.	TRBJ2-5	.	CASSLSTGDDQETQYF	TGCGCCAGCAGCTTGTCGACAGGAGACGACCAAGAGACCCAGTACTTC
TRBV29-1	TRBD1	TRBJ1-2	many	CSVDRQGDALGYGYTF	TGCAGCGTTGACCGACAGGGGGACGCCCTGGGCTATGGCTACACCTTC
TRBV2	.	TRBJ2-2	few	CASSWAFYTGELLF	TGTGCCAGCAGTTGGGCCTTTTACACCGGGGAGCTGCTTTTT
TRBV20-1	TRBD1	TRBJ1-2	few	CSARDVRTGRAYGYTF	TGCAGTGCTAGAGATGTTCGGACAGGGCGGGCCTATGGCTACACCTTC
TRBV7-2	.	TRBJ2-5	many	CASSLSQGRTETQYF	TGTGCCAGCAGCTTATCCCAGGGCCGCACAGAGACCCAGTACTTC
TRBV7-2	TRBD2	TRBJ2-1	.	CASSLVPGLAGNEQFF	TGTGCCAGCAGCTTAGTCCCGGGACTAGCGGGCAATGAGCAGTTCTTC
TRBV7-3	.	TRBJ2-2	.	CASGGGRDTGELFF	TGTGCCAGCGGAGGGGGTCGGGACACCGGGGAGCTGTTTTTT
TRBV7-2	TRBD2	TRBJ2-1	few	CASTPTAGEWWNEQFF	TGTGCCAGCACCCCTACGGCGGGGGAGTGGTGGAATGAGCAGTTCTTC
TRBV27	.	TRBJ2-7	many	CASSLVGGLAYEQYF	TGTGCCAGCAGTTTAGTCGGAGGGCTCGCCTACGAGCAGTACTTC
TRBV15	TRBD2	TRBJ2-5	many	CATSGLAIQETQYF	TGTGCCACCTCGGGACTAGCGATCCAAGAGACCCAGTACTTC
TRBV29-1	.	TRBJ1-1	many	CSVDRGIEAFF	TGCAGCGTTGACCGGGGGATTGAAGCTTTCTTT
TRBV2	.	TRBJ2-4	many	CASSALNMGPTKNIQYF	TGTGCCAGCAGTGCACTGAACATGGGACCTACCAAAAACATTCAGTACTTC
TRBV29-1	TRBD1	TRBJ1-2	many	CSVDNPDRGNYGYTF	TGCAGCGTTGATAATCCGGACAGGGGAAACTATGGCTACACCTTC
TRBV19	.	TRBJ1-1	many	CASSIRGVGTEAFF	TGTGCCAGTAGTATCCGGGGTGTCGGCACTGAAGCTTTCTTT
TRBV15	.	TRBJ2-5	few	CATIGGSQETQYF	TGTGCCACCATTGGCGGGTCCCAAGAGACCCAGTACTTC
TRBV18	.	TRBJ1-1	many	CASSGQDGGIEAFF	TGTGCCAGCTCAGGGCAGGACGGGGGGATTGAAGCTTTCTTT
TRBV27	.	TRBJ1-1	.	CASSSNRIMGTEAFF	TGTGCCAGCAGTTCTAACAGGATCATGGGAACTGAAGCTTTCTTT
TRBV19	.	TRBJ1-2	few	CASTLIGTVGGYTF	TGTGCCAGTACGCTAATAGGGACGGTTGGGGGCTACACCTTC
TRBV13	.	TRBJ2-5	many	CASSIYNRRQETQYF	TGTGCCAGCAGCATTTATAACAGGCGCCAAGAGACCCAGTACTTC
TRBV4-1	.	TRBJ2-7	few	CASSQQLQSYEQYF	TGCGCCAGCAGCCAACAGCTCCAGTCCTACGAGCAGTACTTC
TRBV3-1	.	TRBJ2-7	.	CASSQTGNEQYF	TGTGCCAGCAGCCAAACGGGTAACGAGCAGTACTTC
TRBV19	.	TRBJ1-1	few	CASGHQNTEAFF	TGTGCCAGCGGACACCAGAACACTGAAGCTTTCTTT
TRBV29-1	TRBD2	TRBJ2-7	once	CSVPRTSYSYGQYF	TGCAGCGTTCCAAGGACTAGTTACTCCTACGGGCAGTACTTC
TRBV12-3/TRBV12-4	.	TRBJ2-7	many	CASRDNRASYEQYF	TGTGCCAGCAGGGATAACAGGGCGTCCTACGAGCAGTACTTC
TRBV6-1	.	TRBJ1-2	many	CASSTRAEAYGYTF	TGTGCCAGCAGTACCAGAGCAGAAGCTTATGGCTACACCTTC
TRBV6-1	.	TRBJ2-1	.	CASSEFLGGTWGNEQFF	TGTGCCAGCAGTGAATTCCTCGGTGGGACTTGGGGCAATGAGCAGTTCTTC
TRBV29-1	.	TRBJ2-7	many	CSVTVPDYEQYF	TGCAGCGTGACGGTCCCCGACTACGAGCAGTACTTC
TRBV18	.	TRBJ2-2	few	CASSPLLPYDRVGSGELFF	TGTGCCAGCTCACCATTGCTCCCGTACGACAGAGTGGGCTCCGGGGAGCTGTTTTTT
TRBV11-2	TRBD1	TRBJ2-7	many	CASSSDRGLLEQYF	TGTGCCAGCAGCTCGGACAGGGGGCTTTTGGAGCAGTACTTC
TRBV11-2	TRBD1	TRBJ2-7	many	CASSPGTGETYEQYF	TGTGCCAGCAGCCCTGGGACAGGCGAAACCTACGAGCAGTACTTC
TRBV2	.	TRBJ2-3	.	CASRRRVNPTDTQYF	TGTGCCAGCAGGAGGAGGGTCAATCCCACAGATACGCAGTATTTT
TRBV27	.	TRBJ1-2	.	CASSLTTTGYGYTF	TGTGCCAGCAGTCTAACGACAACGGGGTATGGCTACACCTTC
TRBV7-9	TRBD2	TRBJ2-5	many	CASSRLGLAGKGKQETQYF	TGTGCCAGCAGTCGACTAGGACTAGCGGGAAAGGGAAAACAAGAGACCCAGTACTTC
TRBV7-2	TRBD2	TRBJ2-1	few	CASSLGLAGDYEQFF	TGTGCCAGCAGCTTGGGACTAGCGGGAGACTACGAGCAGTTCTTC
TRBV27	TRBD2	TRBJ2-7	once	CASRREVRYEQYF	TGTGCCAGCAGACGGGAGGTACGCTACGAGCAGTACTTC
TRBV2	TRBD1	TRBJ2-7	few	CASSDLGGRYEQYF	TGTGCCAGCAGTGATTTAGGGGGCCGCTACGAGCAGTACTTC
TRBV10-3	TRBD1	TRBJ1-2	few	CAIAGDRANYGYTF	TGTGCCATCGCGGGGGACAGAGCTAACTATGGCTACACCTTC
TRBV5-4	.	TRBJ2-7	.	CASSLAGRIYEQYF	TGTGCCAGCAGCTTAGCTGGGCGGATCTACGAGCAGTACTTC
TRBV28	.	TRBJ1-5	many	CASSKSNQPQHF	TGTGCCAGCAGCAAGAGCAATCAGCCCCAGCATTTT
TRBV4-1	TRBD1	TRBJ1-4	once	CASSPVSQGADEKLFF	TGCGCCAGCAGCCCCGTAAGCCAGGGGGCAGATGAAAAACTGTTTTTT
TRBV20-1	TRBD1	TRBJ1-2	few	CSASSTGVYGYTF	TGCAGTGCTAGCTCAACAGGGGTCTATGGCTACACCTTC
TRBV11-2	.	TRBJ1-2	many	CASSFSTGLHYGYTF	TGTGCCAGCAGCTTTTCAACAGGACTTCACTATGGCTACACCTTC